These 32 T cell receptor beta chains were sequenced from one sample in a study of PD-1 blockade in classical Hodgkin lymphoma. The repertoire was sequenced with immunoSEQ multiplex PCR; TCRdb's copy has only in-frame clones and lacks some. The sample records fewer than 25,000 clones, roughly 80% being singletons. Every patient was affected by relapse after autologous stem cell transplantation, while exposure to brentuximab vedotin was not uniform. The material was peripheral blood mononuclear cells (PBMCs), obtained before the second cycle of nivolumab. Receptors originate from a human donor with classical Hodgkin lymphoma.

The chain links TRBV18 to TRBJ2-7, with 8 bases aligning to TRBD1. Trimming at V came to 3 bases and at J to 2 bases, leaving 3 bases not matched to a gene. This CDR3 region has 14 residues. Germline assignment: CDR1 KGHSH and CDR2 LQKENI. The chain's CDR3 is CASSPSGGAYEQYF. The CDR3 nucleotides read TGTGCCAGCTCACCTTCAGGGGGCGCCTACGAGCAGTACTTC.

This chain connects TRBV11-2 to TRBJ2-3, with TRBD1 as a possible D gene (6 bases). Germline CDR1 reads SGHAT; CDR2 reads FQNNGV. This CDR3 has 16 amino acids. Trimming removed 5 bases from V and 3 bases from J, with 18 bases in between. The CDR3 reads CASSLFGTTTTDTQYF. CDR3 in DNA: TGTGCCAGCAGCCTCTTTGGGACAACGACGACAGATACGCAGTATTTT.

This clone was observed a single time. V gene TRBV5-1 combines with J gene TRBJ2-7; the D gene is possibly TRBD2 (5 bases). The CDR3 covers 17 residues. Per the germline V gene, CDR1 is SGHRS and CDR2 is YFSETQ. Trimming took off 0 bases at V and 7 bases at J, with 23 bases between the two ends. Here the CDR3 reads CASSLGANGVLSREQYF. CDR3 in DNA: TGCGCCAGCAGCTTGGGGGCCAACGGGGTTCTATCGAGGGAGCAGTACTTC.

The V and J genes are TRBV5-6 and TRBJ1-5; 9 bases are a match to TRBD1. V lost 0 bases, J lost 4 bases, and 5 bases stayed unmatched. CDR3 length: 16 amino acids. Germline assignment: CDR1 SGHDT and CDR2 YYEEEE. The CDR3 nucleotides read TGTGCCAGCAGCTTGGGTCCGACAGGGGGAAATCAGCCCCAGCATTTT. Protein sequence: CASSLGPTGGNQPQHF.

V usage is TRBV13 and J usage is TRBJ2-5; the match to TRBD1 covers 9 bases. The CDR3 has 16 residues. Germline V CDR1 and CDR2: PRHDT, FYEKMQ (reference sequence). J lost 3 bases, V lost 5 bases, and 10 bases had no gene match. As DNA, the CDR3 is TGTGCCAGCAGCGCGACGACAGGGGGAATTGAAGAGACCCAGTACTTC. It codes for CASSATTGGIEETQYF.

The V call is TRBV7-6, the J call TRBJ1-3; TRBD1 agrees at 10 bases. V lost 1 base, J lost 4 bases, and 4 bases stayed unmatched. The CDR3 is 16 amino acids. Germline CDR1 is SGHVS and CDR2 is FNYEAQ. The CDR3 here is CASSLGGTGAGNTIYF. CDR3 nucleotides: TGTGCCAGCAGCTTAGGAGGGACAGGGGCGGGAAACACCATATATTTT.

The chain recombines TRBV5-5 with TRBJ2-7; unclear D gene. CDR3 length equals 11 residues. The ends were cut back, 1 base at V and 5 bases at J, with 4 bases in the middle. Germline loops: CDR1 SGHKS, CDR2 YYEKEE (reference sequence). CDR3 in DNA: TGTGCCAGCAGCTTGACTGACGAGCAGTACTTC. Residues: CASSLTDEQYF.

This chain links TRBV7-2 with TRBJ2-1, with D possibly called TRBD1 or TRBD2 (6 bases each). The V gene lost 6 bases and the J gene lost 6 bases, with 18 bases spanning the gap. Germline V gene lookup returns CDR1 SGHTA and CDR2 FQGNSA. The CDR3 loop spans 15 amino acids. The CDR3 loop reads CASRRGGLGLNEQFF. The CDR3 bases are TGTGCCAGCAGGCGAGGGGGGCTGGGGCTCAATGAGCAGTTCTTC. The entire variable domain, with the rest obtained from reference TRBV7-2 and TRBJ2-1, is as follows: GAGVSQSPSNKVTEKGKDVELRCDPISGHTALYWYRQSLGQGLEFLIYFQGNSAPDKSGLPSDRFSAERTGGSVSTLTIQRTQQEDSAVYLCASRRGGLGLNEQFFGPGTRLTVL.

This chain connects TRBV4-3 to TRBJ2-1; 8 bases align to TRBD2. From germline, CDR1 is LGHNA and CDR2 YSLEER. This CDR3 has 16 amino acids. The V segment lost 5 bases and the J segment 7 bases; nucleotides outside the gene matches: 13. CDR3 in DNA: TGCGCCAGCAGCAGAGGGTCGGGGGGGGCCTTGAATGAGCAGTTCTTC. Protein: CASSRGSGGALNEQFF.

This clone was detected once. The rearrangement links TRBV11-2 to TRBJ1-3; D gene uncertain. The CDR3 length is 15 residues. CDR1 is SGHAT and CDR2 is FQNNGV in the germline V gene. The V gene lost 2 bases and the J gene lost 2 bases, with 10 bases spanning the gap. CDR3 DNA: TGTGCCAGCAGCTTAAGCCCCGGCCCTGGAAACACCATATATTTT. Translation: CASSLSPGPGNTIYF.

The chain employs TRBV4-3 and TRBJ1-1; D possibly corresponds to TRBD1 (5 bases). Looked up from germline, CDR1 is LGHNA and CDR2 is YSLEER. The CDR3 spans 15 residues. Trimming pared 1 base from V and 7 bases from J, leaving 16 bases between. CDR3 coding DNA: TGCGCCAGCAGCCAAGCTCCAAACACAGGATTTGAAGCTTTCTTT. The encoded protein is CASSQAPNTGFEAFF.

V gene TRBV25-1 combines with J gene TRBJ1-1, with a tentative D call TRBD1 (5 bases). V was pared by 6 bases and J by 9 bases, with 14 bases between. This CDR3 spans 12 amino acids. Per germline, CDR1 MGHDK and CDR2 SYGVNS. For the CDR3, the DNA is TGTGCCAGCAGCATAAGCGGGGGAAAAGCTTTCTTT. This gives the protein CASSISGGKAFF.

The chain joins TRBV10-3 to TRBJ1-2; D perhaps matches TRBD1 (6 bases). V dropped 10 bases and J dropped 3 bases, with 15 bases sitting between them. The germline gives CDR1 ENHRY, CDR2 SYGVKD. This CDR3 is built from 13 residues. The CDR3 here is CATTQGIDYGYTF. The CDR3 region has the DNA TGTGCCACGACCCAGGGGATCGACTATGGCTACACCTTC.

The rearrangement links TRBV27 to TRBJ2-7; 7 nucleotides line up with TRBD2. The germline V gene encodes CDR1 MNHEY and CDR2 SMNVEV (reference sequence). The V and J ends lost 6 bases and 4 bases, in that order; junction bases with no gene match: 6. This CDR3 is built from 13 residues. For the CDR3, the DNA is TGTGCCAGCAGATCCTGGGGGGGGTACGAGCAGTACTTC. Translated, it gives CASRSWGGYEQYF.

The rearrangement uses TRBV5-1 and TRBJ1-1, with 10 nucleotides matching TRBD1. V was clipped by 4 bases and J by 2 bases; unmatched bases: 5. Germline V CDR1 and CDR2: SGHRS, YFSETQ. The CDR3 totals 15 residues. In DNA form, the CDR3 reads TGCGCCAGCAGCAGACGGACAGGGGGAAACACTGAAGCTTTCTTT. Protein product: CASSRRTGGNTEAFF.

The CDR3 loop is CASLGRMNTEAFF. DNA of the CDR3: TGTGCCAGTCTCGGGCGGATGAACACTGAAGCTTTCTTT. This rearrangement joins TRBV6-9 to TRBJ1-1; unclear D gene. Germline V gives CDR1 MNHGY, CDR2 SVAAGI. Trimming cost V 9 bases and J 0 bases, with 11 bases left between them. The length of the CDR3 is 13 residues.

The V and J genes are TRBV2 and TRBJ2-2, with D tentatively TRBD1 or TRBD2 (6 bases each). Germline V lookup: CDR1 SNHLY, CDR2 FYNNEI. V was trimmed by 4 bases and J by 0 bases, leaving 12 bases between them. The CDR3 sequence is 16 residues long. Here the CDR3 DNA reads TGTGCCAGCAGTGTGGGGGCGGGGCCGAACACCGGGGAGCTGTTTTTT. Amino acid sequence: CASSVGAGPNTGELFF.

The CDR3 is CASSQQQGASNQPQHF. The CDR3 coding sequence is TGCGCCAGCAGCCAACAACAGGGGGCTAGCAATCAGCCCCAGCATTTT. This chain joins TRBV4-1 and TRBJ1-5; 9 bases are a match to TRBD1. CDR1 and CDR2 from the germline V gene are MGHRA and YSYEKL. This CDR3 is 16 amino acids long. The V and J ends lost 2 bases and 0 bases, in that order; junction bases with no gene match: 2.

This chain connects TRBV29-1 to TRBJ1-1; possible D gene TRBD1, 6 bases. V was pared by 7 bases and J by 1 base, with 10 bases between. CDR1 SQVTM and CDR2 ANQGSEA come from the germline V gene. CDR3 length: 12 amino acids. The CDR3: CSGARGNTEAFF. The CDR3 nucleotides are TGCAGCGGTGCCAGGGGGAACACTGAAGCTTTCTTT.

The chain joins TRBV28 to TRBJ1-2; no reliable D call. The CDR3 is 13 residues long. CDR1 is MDHEN, CDR2 SYDVKM, per germline. Trimming removed 6 bases from V and 2 bases from J, with 10 bases in between. DNA for the CDR3: TGTGCCAGCAGGGAAACAGCGAACTATGGCTACACCTTC. Amino acid sequence: CASRETANYGYTF.

The V gene is TRBV27, the J gene TRBJ2-5, with 7 positions matching TRBD2. This CDR3 has 14 amino acids. J lost 5 bases, V lost 6 bases, and 9 bases had no gene match. Looked up from germline, CDR1 is MNHEY and CDR2 is SMNVEV (reference sequence). CDR3 coding DNA: TGTGCCAGCAGACGTGGACTAGATGGGGAGACCCAGTACTTC. Translated, it gives CASRRGLDGETQYF.

In this sample, this clone turned up a few times. The rearrangement joins TRBV5-5 to TRBJ2-7; weak D call: TRBD1 (6 bases). V lost 4 bases and J 3 bases, leaving 11 bases between the germline ends. The CDR3 is 13 residues long. Germline V gives CDR1 SGHKS, CDR2 YYEKEE (reference sequence). For the CDR3, the DNA is TGTGCCAGCAGCCCACGACAGGTCTACGAGCAGTACTTC. Encoded protein: CASSPRQVYEQYF.

In nucleotides, the CDR3 is TGTGCCAGCAGATCAGGGAATACTGAAGCTTTCTTT. Its protein is CASRSGNTEAFF. This chain joins TRBV27 and TRBJ1-1; the D gene is possibly TRBD1 (5 bases). Germline V gene sequence: CDR1 MNHEY, CDR2 SMNVEV (reference sequence). The CDR3 length is 12 residues. V lost 6 bases to trimming and J lost 5 bases, with 10 bases between them.

The chain links TRBV6-5 to TRBJ1-1; 11 positions match TRBD1. Germline CDR1 MNHEY, CDR2 SVGAGI. The CDR3 extends over 13 amino acids. V lost 4 bases, J lost 6 bases, and 1 base stayed unmatched. CDR3 protein: CASSWGQGAEAFF. The DNA of the CDR3 is TGTGCCAGCAGTTGGGGACAGGGGGCTGAAGCTTTCTTT.

This clone was counted a few times. This chain connects TRBV5-4 to TRBJ2-3, with D perhaps assigned TRBD1 or TRBD2 (6 bases each). The CDR3 is 14 residues long. CDR1 and CDR2 from the germline V gene are SGHNT and YYREEE (reference sequence). The germline V and J ends were trimmed by 9 bases and 1 base, with 15 bases remaining between them. CDR3 in amino acids: CANSRGAGTDTQYF. The CDR3 nucleotides read TGTGCCAACTCAAGGGGGGCCGGCACAGATACGCAGTATTTT.

V usage is TRBV15 and J usage is TRBJ2-3; D may be TRBD1 (5 bases). V was pared by 3 bases and J by 7 bases, with 11 bases between. CDR3 size: 13 residues. Per germline, CDR1 LNHNV and CDR2 YYDKDF (reference sequence). In DNA form, the CDR3 reads TGTGCCACCAGCAGGGAGAAGGGGTATACGCAGTATTTT. Encoded protein: CATSREKGYTQYF.

This clone has only one observation. The chain is built from TRBV4-3 and TRBJ2-7, with D perhaps TRBD1 (5 bases). Germline assignment: CDR1 LGHNA and CDR2 YSLEER. Deletions cut 1 base from V and 5 bases from J, with 9 bases between. CDR3 length: 13 amino acids. CDR3 bases: TGCGCCAGCAGCCAAGCGTGGGGCAACGAGCAGTACTTC. Protein sequence: CASSQAWGNEQYF.

The V gene is TRBV6-1, the J gene TRBJ1-2; TRBD1 agrees at 9 bases. Trimming took 2 bases from V and 7 from J; bases not matched to a gene: 2. The CDR3 consists of 13 residues. Germline lookup yields CDR1 MNHNS and CDR2 SASEGT. The CDR3 reads CASSEYRGLGYTF. CDR3 nucleotides: TGTGCCAGCAGTGAATACAGGGGGCTTGGCTACACCTTC.

Judged by abundance, this clone is large. This chain joins TRBV6-5 and TRBJ1-1; 7 positions match TRBD1. Germline-derived CDR1 and CDR2 are MNHEY and SVGAGI. CDR3 length equals 16 residues. The junction had 9 bases not matched to a gene; V was cut back by 4 bases and J by 1 base. The CDR3: CASSSGTVPSNTEAFF. DNA for the CDR3: TGTGCCAGCAGTTCCGGGACAGTGCCATCGAACACTGAAGCTTTCTTT.

This chain links TRBV19 with TRBJ1-1; 8 bases are shared with TRBD1. The CDR3 covers 15 residues. The V gene's germline CDR1 is LNHDA and CDR2 SQIVND (reference sequence). The V gene end was trimmed by 5 bases and the J gene end by 7 bases; junction bases not matched to a gene: 12. The CDR3 sequence: CASSFRRGLGNEAFF. In DNA form, the CDR3 reads TGTGCCAGTAGTTTCCGCAGGGGGCTTGGGAATGAAGCTTTCTTT.

J is TRBJ1-1 and V is TRBV6-6; no clear D gene. In germline, CDR1 is MNHNY, CDR2 SVGAGI (reference sequence). Trimming took off 0 bases at V and 0 bases at J, with 5 bases between the two ends. This CDR3 is 14 amino acids long. The DNA of the CDR3 is TGTGCCAGCAGTTACTCGAGGGTGAACACTGAAGCTTTCTTT. Protein product: CASSYSRVNTEAFF.

The V gene is TRBV25-1, the J gene TRBJ1-6; 8 nucleotides match TRBD1. CDR1 and CDR2 (germline): MGHDK, SYGVNS. With V trimmed by 5 bases and J by 9 bases, 9 bases remained unmatched. This CDR3 is built from 15 residues. CDR3 bases: TGTGCCAGCAGTCCCCCCGCAGGGGGCCTTTCACCCCTCCACTTT. Protein product: CASSPPAGGLSPLHF.